This entry is about one TCR beta chain. Its antigen is undetermined. Trimming pared 4 bases from V and 3 bases from J, leaving 12 bases between. The CDR3 is 15 residues long. CDR1 and CDR2 (germline): KGHSH, LQKENI. The data were obtained in a study of T cell responses to AZD1222 COVID-19 vaccine. Clones were sequenced by immunoSEQ multiplex PCR, and TCRdb holds only the in-frame ones, with some missing. The table records 150,000 or so clones, around 90% of them present only once. Study-level results: Nearly half of spike-specific TCRs reportedly target variant regions that are unmutated in the B.1.351 and B.1.1.7 variants. Just 5 to 7 AZD1222 recipients tested seropositive at baseline. White British donors predominated, females outnumbered males, and clonal diversity was possibly underestimated. Two AZD1222 doses significantly raised spike-specific TCR breadth and depth over controls.

This receptor was obtained from an adult in good health. This material consisted of peripheral blood, taken on day 0 of AZD1222 vaccination. The chain uses TRBV18 and TRBJ2-2, with D possibly matching TRBD1 (6 bases). Here the CDR3 reads CASSQSQGYTGELFF. The CDR3 DNA sequence: TGTGCCAGCTCACAATCACAGGGATACACCGGGGAGCTGTTTTTT.